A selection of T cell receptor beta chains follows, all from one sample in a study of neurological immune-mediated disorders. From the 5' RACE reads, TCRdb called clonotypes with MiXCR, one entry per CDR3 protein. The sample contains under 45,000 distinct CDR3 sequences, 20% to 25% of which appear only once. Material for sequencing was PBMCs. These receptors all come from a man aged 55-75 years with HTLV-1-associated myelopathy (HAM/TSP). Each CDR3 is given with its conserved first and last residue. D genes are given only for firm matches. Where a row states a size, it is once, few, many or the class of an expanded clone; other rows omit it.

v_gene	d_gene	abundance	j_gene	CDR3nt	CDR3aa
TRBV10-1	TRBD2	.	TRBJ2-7	TGCGCCAGCAGTGACCCGACCGGGACTAGGGTCTACGAGCAGTACTTC	CASSDPTGTRVYEQYF
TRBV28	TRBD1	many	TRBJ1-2	TGTGCCAGCAGCGTGTCAGGGGGCCACTATGGCTACACCTTC	CASSVSGGHYGYTF
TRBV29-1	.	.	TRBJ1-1	TGCAGCGTTTGGGGGCTGGGGGACACTGAAGCTTTCTTT	CSVWGLGDTEAFF
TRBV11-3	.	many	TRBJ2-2	TGTGCCAGCAGCTTAGTTTTTGGCAGTTCGAACACCGGGGAGCTGTTTTTT	CASSLVFGSSNTGELFF
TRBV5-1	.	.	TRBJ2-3	TGCGCCCGTAGCCCGGACAACACAGATACGCAGTATTTT	CARSPDNTDTQYF
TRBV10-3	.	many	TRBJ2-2	TGTGCCATCAGTGTACAGGGCACCTTGAACACCGGGGAGCTGTTTTTT	CAISVQGTLNTGELFF
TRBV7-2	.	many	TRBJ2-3	TGTGCCAGCAGCTTTAGTTTCACAGATACGCAGTATTTT	CASSFSFTDTQYF
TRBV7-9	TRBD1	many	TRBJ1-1	TGTGCCAGCAGCTTAGCCTTGACAGGGCCCTGGGCTGAAGCTTTCTTT	CASSLALTGPWAEAFF
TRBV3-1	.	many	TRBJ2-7	TGTGCCAGCAGCCAAGGCAGGGTCTCCTACGAGCAGTACTTC	CASSQGRVSYEQYF
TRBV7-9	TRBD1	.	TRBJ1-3	TGTGCCAGCAGCAGACAGGGGAACTCTGGATACACCATATCTTTT	CASSRQGNSGYTISF
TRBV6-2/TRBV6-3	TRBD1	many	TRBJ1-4	TGTGCCAGCAGTCCTGAGGACAGGGCGGTTGAAAAACTGTTTTTT	CASSPEDRAVEKLFF
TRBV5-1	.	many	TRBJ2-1	TGCGCCAGCAGCATCAGGGGCTTTCGATACAATGAGCAGTTCTTC	CASSIRGFRYNEQFF
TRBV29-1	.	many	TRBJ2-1	TGCAGCATCCGGGACCCGCTAATAGAGCAGTTCTTC	CSIRDPLIEQFF
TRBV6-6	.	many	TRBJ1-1	TGTGCCAGCAGTCAGATGGGAACTGAAGCTTTCTTT	CASSQMGTEAFF
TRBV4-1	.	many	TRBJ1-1	TGCGCCAGCAGCCAAGGACCGTCGACAGCCGGGGGGACTGAAGCTTTCTTT	CASSQGPSTAGGTEAFF
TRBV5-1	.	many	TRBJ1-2	TGCGCCAGCAGCTTGGATCAGGGCTACTATGGCTACACCTTC	CASSLDQGYYGYTF